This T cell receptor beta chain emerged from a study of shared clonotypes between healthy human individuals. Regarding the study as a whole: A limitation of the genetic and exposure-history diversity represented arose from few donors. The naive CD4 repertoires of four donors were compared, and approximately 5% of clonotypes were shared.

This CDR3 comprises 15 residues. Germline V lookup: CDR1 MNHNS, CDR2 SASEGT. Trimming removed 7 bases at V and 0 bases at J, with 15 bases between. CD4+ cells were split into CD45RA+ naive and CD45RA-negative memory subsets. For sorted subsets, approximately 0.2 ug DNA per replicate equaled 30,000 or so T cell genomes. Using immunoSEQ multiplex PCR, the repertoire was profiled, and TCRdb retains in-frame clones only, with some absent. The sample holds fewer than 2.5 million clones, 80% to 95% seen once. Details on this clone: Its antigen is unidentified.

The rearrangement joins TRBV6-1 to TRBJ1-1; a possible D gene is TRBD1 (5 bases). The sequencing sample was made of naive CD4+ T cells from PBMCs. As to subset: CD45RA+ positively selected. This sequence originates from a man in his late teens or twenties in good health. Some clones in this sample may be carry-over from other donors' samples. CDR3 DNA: TGTGCCAGCATCAAGGGGCCAGCCATGAACACTGAAGCTTTCTTT. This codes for CASIKGPAMNTEAFF.